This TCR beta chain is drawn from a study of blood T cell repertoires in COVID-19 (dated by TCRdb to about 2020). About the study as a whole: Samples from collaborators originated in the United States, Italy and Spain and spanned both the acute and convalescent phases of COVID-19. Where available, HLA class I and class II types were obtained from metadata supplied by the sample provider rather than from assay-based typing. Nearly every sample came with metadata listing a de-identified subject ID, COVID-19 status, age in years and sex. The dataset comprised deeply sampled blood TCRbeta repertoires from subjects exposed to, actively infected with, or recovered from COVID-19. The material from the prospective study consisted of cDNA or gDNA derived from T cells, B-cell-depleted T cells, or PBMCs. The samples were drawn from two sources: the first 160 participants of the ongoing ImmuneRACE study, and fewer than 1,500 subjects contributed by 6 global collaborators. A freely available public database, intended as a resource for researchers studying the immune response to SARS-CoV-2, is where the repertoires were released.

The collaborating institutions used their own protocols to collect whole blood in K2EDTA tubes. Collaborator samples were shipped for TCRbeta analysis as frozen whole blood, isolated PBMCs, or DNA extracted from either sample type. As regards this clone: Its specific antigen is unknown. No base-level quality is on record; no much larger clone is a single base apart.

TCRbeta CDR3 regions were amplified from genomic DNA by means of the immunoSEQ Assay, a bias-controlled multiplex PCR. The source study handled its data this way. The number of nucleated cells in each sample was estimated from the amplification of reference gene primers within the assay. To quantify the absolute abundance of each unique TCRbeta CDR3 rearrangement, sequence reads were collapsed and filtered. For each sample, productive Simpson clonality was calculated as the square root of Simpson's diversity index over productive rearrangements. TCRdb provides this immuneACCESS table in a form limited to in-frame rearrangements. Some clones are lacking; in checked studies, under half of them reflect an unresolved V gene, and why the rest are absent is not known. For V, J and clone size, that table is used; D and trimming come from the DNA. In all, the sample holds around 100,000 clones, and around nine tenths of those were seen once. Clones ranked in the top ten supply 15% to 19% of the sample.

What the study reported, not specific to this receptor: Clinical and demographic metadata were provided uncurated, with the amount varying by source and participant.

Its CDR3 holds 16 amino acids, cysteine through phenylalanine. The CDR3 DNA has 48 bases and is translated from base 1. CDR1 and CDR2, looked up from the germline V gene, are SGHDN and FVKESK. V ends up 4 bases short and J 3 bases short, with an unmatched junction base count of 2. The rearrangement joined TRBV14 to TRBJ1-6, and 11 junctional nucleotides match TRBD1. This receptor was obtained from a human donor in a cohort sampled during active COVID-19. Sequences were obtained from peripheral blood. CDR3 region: CASSPGTGGYNSPLHF. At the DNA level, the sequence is TGTGCCAGCAGCCCCGGGACAGGGGGCTATAATTCACCCCTCCACTTT.